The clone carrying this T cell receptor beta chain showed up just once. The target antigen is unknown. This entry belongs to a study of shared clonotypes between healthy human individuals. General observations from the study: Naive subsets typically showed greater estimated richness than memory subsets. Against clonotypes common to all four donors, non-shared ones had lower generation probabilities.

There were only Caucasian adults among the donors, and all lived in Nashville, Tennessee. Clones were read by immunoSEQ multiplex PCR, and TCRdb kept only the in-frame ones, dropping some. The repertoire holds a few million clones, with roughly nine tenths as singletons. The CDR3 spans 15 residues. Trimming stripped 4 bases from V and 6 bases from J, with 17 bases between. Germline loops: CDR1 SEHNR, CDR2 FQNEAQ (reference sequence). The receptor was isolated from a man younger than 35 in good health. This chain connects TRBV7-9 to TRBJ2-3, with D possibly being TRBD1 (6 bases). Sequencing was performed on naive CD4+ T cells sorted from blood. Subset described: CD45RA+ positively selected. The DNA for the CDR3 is TGTGCCAGCAGCTACCGACAGGCTGAAGGGGATACGCAGTATTTT. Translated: CASSYRQAEGDTQYF. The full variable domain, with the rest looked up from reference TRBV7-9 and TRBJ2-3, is DTGVSQNPRHKITKRGQNVTFRCDPISEHNRLYWYRQTLGQGPEFLTYFQNEAQLEKSRLLSDRFSAERPKGSFSTLEIQRTEQGDSAMYLCASSYRQAEGDTQYFGPGTRLTVL.